This TCR beta chain was sequenced during a study of cytomegalovirus exposure and HLA in healthy donors. Study results and limitations: Many donors shared some public TCRs, even though most TCR sequences were rare. Donor immune exposure was known only as CMV serostatus. Most CMV-associated TCR beta chains appeared HLA-restricted in a later analysis. The authors later linked a missense DCLRE1C variant to TCR beta V- and J-gene trimming.

PCR amplification relied on 60 Vbeta primers (plus 13 Jbeta primers). The method was immunoSEQ multiplex PCR; TCRdb's version includes in-frame clones alone and lacks a portion of them. Among 180,000 or so clones, 70% to 80% were seen once, and the ten largest hold around 1.5%. V was shortened by 4 bases and J by 2 bases, with 4 bases between the two germline ends. This CDR3 is 12 amino acids long. The germline V gene has CDR1 LGHNA and CDR2 YNFKEQ. Turning to this clone: Its antigen is unidentified.

This chain uses TRBV4-2 with TRBJ2-3, with D uncertain. The sample taken for sequencing was PBMCs. This TCR derives from a man in his late teens or twenties in good health and CMV-seronegative. CDR3 residues: CASSLHTDTQYF. For the CDR3, the DNA is TGTGCCAGCAGCCTTCACACAGATACGCAGTATTTT.